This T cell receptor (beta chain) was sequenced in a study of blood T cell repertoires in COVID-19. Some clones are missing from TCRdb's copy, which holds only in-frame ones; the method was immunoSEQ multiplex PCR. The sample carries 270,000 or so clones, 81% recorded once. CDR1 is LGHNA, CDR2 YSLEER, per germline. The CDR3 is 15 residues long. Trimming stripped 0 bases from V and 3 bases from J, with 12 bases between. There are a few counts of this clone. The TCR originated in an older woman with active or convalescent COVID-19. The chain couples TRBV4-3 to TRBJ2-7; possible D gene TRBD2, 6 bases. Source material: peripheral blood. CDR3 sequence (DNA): TGCGCCAGCAGCCAAGATACCGGGGAGGTCTACGAGCAGTACTTC. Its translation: CASSQDTGEVYEQYF.